Here is one T cell receptor beta chain with its context. The V gene end was trimmed by 6 bases and the J gene end by 7 bases; junction bases not matched to a gene: 13. CDR1 and CDR2 from the germline V gene are SGHRS and YFSETQ. The CDR3 loop spans 14 amino acids. This entry comes from a study of blood T cell repertoires in COVID-19. At the level of the study: Specimens from acute and convalescent COVID-19 originated in the United States, Italy and Spain.

Per the original methods: Estimated nucleated cell counts came from reference gene primer amplification. Data came from immunoSEQ multiplex PCR; TCRdb stores just in-frame clones and leaves some out. The V and J calls and clone size come from that table; D and trimming were worked out from the DNA. The sample yields around 99,000 clones, approximately 87% seen once. This chain connects TRBV5-1 to TRBJ2-7; 7 positions match TRBD2. The sequencing sample was made of peripheral blood. This TCR came from a woman aged 55-70 years with acute or convalescent COVID-19. The CDR3 DNA reads as TGCGCCAGCACAATAGGACGGGGGGTACGGGAGCAGTACTTC. Its translation: CASTIGRGVREQYF.